This T cell receptor beta chain was sequenced in a study of cytomegalovirus exposure and HLA in healthy donors. General study points: As confirmed in vitro, a few CMV-associated chains were specific for CMV antigens.

V lost 4 bases, J lost 4 bases, and 6 bases stayed unmatched. This CDR3 has 14 amino acids. From germline, CDR1 is SGHRS and CDR2 YFSETQ. The PCR was carried out with 60 Vbeta primers and 13 Jbeta primers. TCRdb keeps only in-frame clones here, not all; method: immunoSEQ multiplex PCR. Here the sample spans about 150,000 clones, about 72% being singletons. Comments on this clone: Its target is not known.

V usage is TRBV5-1 and J usage is TRBJ2-3, with TRBD2 matching over 7 bases. The source is a man in his sixties in good health and CMV-seronegative. Input material: PBMCs. The CDR3 is CASSRREPPDTQYF. CDR3 nucleotides: TGCGCCAGCAGCAGGCGGGAGCCCCCAGATACGCAGTATTTT. The complete variable domain, with remaining parts taken from reference TRBV5-1 and TRBJ2-3, reads KAGVTQTPRYLIKTRGQQVTLSCSPISGHRSVSWYQQTPGQGLQFLFEYFSETQRNKGNFPGRFSGRQFSNSRSEMNVSTLELGDSALYLCASSRREPPDTQYFGPGTRLTVL.